This T cell receptor (beta chain) was sequenced in a study of T cell clonotyping in hematopoietic cell transplantation. Profiled with immunoSEQ multiplex PCR; TCRdb holds only in-frame clones, not every one. This sample has roughly 30,000 clones, with approximately 90% found just once. Regarding this clone: Antigen specificity is unknown.

General study findings and limits: Pathologically expanded recipient clonotypes increased progressively from day 30 to day 180 as diversity fell. At the given depth, recipient repertoires were over 95% de novo clonotypes. Graft donor and pretransplant recipient Inverse Simpson Index values predicted broader posttransplant TCR diversity.

Blood collection times were about day -28 and days 30, 100, 180 posttransplant. CDR3 length: 16 residues. Germline V gene data show CDR1 as SGHRS and CDR2 as YFSETQ. V lost 0 bases and J lost 2; bases outside the gene matches: 3. The material sequenced was PBMCs, taken 100 days after allogeneic stem cell transplant. The sequence was obtained from a female patient aged 50-60 years who had an allogeneic stem cell transplant from a related donor, so the T cells may come from the graft donor. Some clones in this sample may be carry-over from other donors' samples. The V call is TRBV5-1, the J call TRBJ2-3; 10 bases are shared with TRBD1. Here the CDR3 DNA reads TGCGCCAGCAGCTTGGGGACAGGGGGTGACACAGATACGCAGTATTTT. It codes for CASSLGTGGDTDTQYF.